These 14 T cell receptor beta chains originate from one sample sequenced in a study of cytotoxic CD8 clonotypes in ibrutinib-treated CLL. The table came from immunoSEQ multiplex PCR; TCRdb's copy has only in-frame clones and leaves some out. Counted here are 300,000 or so clones, around 66% occurring once; the ten biggest clones make up roughly 6.7%. Material: PBMCs, obtained after 36 months of ibrutinib treatment. The source is a human donor with chronic lymphocytic leukemia.

The gene calls are TRBV6-5 and TRBJ1-2, with unresolved D. Per germline, CDR1 MNHEY and CDR2 SVGAGI. This CDR3 contains 15 residues. Trimming left V 2 bases short and J 6 bases short, with 16 bases between. The CDR3 DNA is TGTGCCAGCAGTTACGGGCTCGTTAGCGGCGATGGCTACACCTTC. It specifies CASSYGLVSGDGYTF.

V and J are TRBV4-1 and TRBJ2-7; 8 nucleotides align to TRBD2. J was trimmed by 4 bases and V by 1 base; bases with no gene match: 18. Germline V gives CDR1 MGHRA, CDR2 YSYEKL. CDR3 length: 19 residues. In DNA form, the CDR3 reads TGCGCCAGCAGCCAAGTAGCGGGACCTCCCCAAACCTCAAGTTACGAGCAGTACTTC. Translating it yields CASSQVAGPPQTSSYEQYF.

This sequence joins TRBV29-1 and TRBJ1-2; D might be TRBD1 (5 bases). The germline V gene has CDR1 SQVTM and CDR2 ANQGSEA. The V end lost 4 bases, the J end lost 5 bases, and 8 bases lay between the germline ends. The CDR3 consists of 11 residues. CDR3 protein: CSVAGTYGYTF. The CDR3 DNA reads TGCAGCGTTGCGGGGACTTATGGCTACACCTTC.

The rearrangement joins TRBV5-1 to TRBJ2-1; 13 bases are a match to TRBD2. V shed 0 bases, J shed 8 bases, and the junction held 5 bases outside the gene matches. The CDR3 has 16 amino acids. Germline V gene lookup returns CDR1 SGHRS and CDR2 YFSETQ. The CDR3 region is CASSLGLAGGVDEQFF. The CDR3 DNA follows: TGCGCCAGCAGCTTGGGACTAGCGGGGGGAGTGGATGAGCAGTTCTTC.

CDR3 region: CATSRTIAGVRGQYF. DNA of the CDR3: TGTGCCACCAGCAGAACTATAGCGGGGGTACGAGGGCAGTACTTC. V usage is TRBV15 and J usage is TRBJ2-7; 9 bases match TRBD2. The J segment lost 9 bases and the V segment lost 2 bases, leaving 11 bases of the junction unmatched. Germline assignment: CDR1 LNHNV and CDR2 YYDKDF (reference sequence). The CDR3 contains 15 residues.

CDR3 loop: CASSKGGQETQYF. The CDR3, as DNA: TGTGCCAGCAGCAAGGGGGGGCAAGAGACCCAGTACTTC. This chain connects TRBV7-2 to TRBJ2-5, with D possibly being TRBD2 (7 bases). V shed 5 bases and J shed 2 bases, with 9 bases lying between them. The germline V gene encodes CDR1 SGHTA and CDR2 FQGNSA. The CDR3 length is 13 residues. Complete variable domain (other parts from reference TRBV7-2 and TRBJ2-5): GAGVSQSPSNKVTEKGKDVELRCDPISGHTALYWYRQSLGQGLEFLIYFQGNSAPDKSGLPSDRFSAERTGGSVSTLTIQRTQQEDSAVYLCASSKGGQETQYFGPGTRLLVL.

The sample holds a few counts of this clone. Here the CDR3 reads CASSVRGMGEQYF. In DNA form, the CDR3 reads TGTGCCAGCAGCGTCAGGGGAATGGGCGAGCAGTACTTC. The rearrangement joins TRBV5-8 to TRBJ2-7; tentative D call: TRBD1 (6 bases). Per the germline V gene, CDR1 is SGHTS and CDR2 is YDEGEE. With 4 bases removed from V and 6 bases from J, the gap between germline ends came to 14 bases. CDR3 length equals 13 residues.

The chain joins TRBV6-5 to TRBJ1-2; D possibly corresponds to TRBD1 (6 bases). Germline V CDR1 and CDR2: MNHEY, SVGAGI. The CDR3 runs 14 residues. Trimming took 2 bases from V and 8 from J, leaving 15 bases between them. This CDR3 reads CASSYGAGVNGYTF. The CDR3 DNA reads as TGTGCCAGCAGTTACGGAGCAGGGGTAAACGGCTACACCTTC.

The chain has TRBV5-1 and TRBJ1-2, with D perhaps matching TRBD1 (5 bases). CDR3 size: 13 residues. Between the trimmed V and J ends, which lost 1 base and 7 bases, there was a span of 11 bases. The germline gives CDR1 SGHRS, CDR2 YFSETQ. The CDR3 loop is CASSLQGLFGYTF. CDR3 coding DNA: TGCGCCAGCAGCTTGCAGGGACTCTTTGGCTACACCTTC.

The chain has TRBV4-1 and TRBJ1-1, with 12 bases that match TRBD1. This CDR3 has 18 amino acids. The germline CDR1 and CDR2 sequences are MGHRA and YSYEKL. V shed 0 bases, J shed 2 bases, and the junction held 7 bases outside the gene matches. This CDR3 reads CASSQEGQGAAGNTEAFF. The CDR3 DNA sequence: TGCGCCAGCAGCCAAGAGGGACAGGGGGCGGCGGGAAACACTGAAGCTTTCTTT.

J is TRBJ1-1 and V is TRBV10-3; 8 bases are a match to TRBD1. From germline, CDR1 is ENHRY and CDR2 SYGVKD. The CDR3 consists of 16 residues. The V gene end was trimmed by 3 bases and the J gene end by 4 bases; junction bases not matched to a gene: 10. The CDR3: CAISDPMDRVATEAFF. The CDR3 nucleotides are TGTGCCATCAGTGATCCGATGGACAGGGTGGCCACTGAAGCTTTCTTT.

This chain links TRBV7-8 with TRBJ2-1, with 10 bases fitting TRBD2. Trimming cost V 4 bases and J 6 bases; bases outside gene matches: 21. Germline V lookup: CDR1 SGHVS, CDR2 FQNEAQ. The CDR3 contains 20 residues. CDR3 sequence reads: CASSYPPRSSGRTERNEQFF. CDR3 nucleotide sequence: TGTGCCAGCAGCTACCCCCCTCGGTCTAGCGGGAGAACAGAGCGCAATGAGCAGTTCTTC.

The chain uses TRBV9 and TRBJ2-7; D possibly corresponds to TRBD2 (6 bases). The ends were cut back, 0 bases at V and 4 bases at J, with 14 bases in the middle. Germline V gene data show CDR1 as SGDLS and CDR2 as YYNGEE. The CDR3 contains 15 residues. CDR3 nucleotide sequence: TGTGCCAGCAGCGTAGCCGGGAGTTTTGGGTACGAGCAGTACTTC. Translation: CASSVAGSFGYEQYF.

This clone is a singleton in its sample. V gene TRBV29-1 combines with J gene TRBJ2-3; 10 nucleotides agree with TRBD1. Trimming cost V 7 bases and J 3 bases; bases outside gene matches: 1. The length of the CDR3 is 12 residues. Germline values: CDR1 SQVTM, CDR2 ANQGSEA. In DNA, the CDR3 is TGCAGCGCGGGACAGGGGACAGATACGCAGTATTTT. It translates to CSAGQGTDTQYF.